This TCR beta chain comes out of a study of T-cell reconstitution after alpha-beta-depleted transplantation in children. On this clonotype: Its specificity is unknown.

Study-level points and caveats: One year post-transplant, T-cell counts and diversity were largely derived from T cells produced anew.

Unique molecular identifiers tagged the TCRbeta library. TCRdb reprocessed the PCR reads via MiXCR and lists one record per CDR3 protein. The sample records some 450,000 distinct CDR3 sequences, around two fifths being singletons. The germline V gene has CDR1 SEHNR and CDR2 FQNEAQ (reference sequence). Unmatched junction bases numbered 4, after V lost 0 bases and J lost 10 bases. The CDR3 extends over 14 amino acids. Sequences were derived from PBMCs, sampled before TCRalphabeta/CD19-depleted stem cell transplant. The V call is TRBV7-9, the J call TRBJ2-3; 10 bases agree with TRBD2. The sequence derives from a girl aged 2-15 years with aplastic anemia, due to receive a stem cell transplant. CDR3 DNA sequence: TGTGCCAGCAGCTTAGCGGGAGCGGGAGGGGCGCAGTATTTT. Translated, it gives CASSLAGAGGAQYF. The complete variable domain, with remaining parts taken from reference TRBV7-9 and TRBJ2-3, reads DTGVSQNPRHKITKRGQNVTFRCDPISEHNRLYWYRQTLGQGPEFLTYFQNEAQLEKSRLLSDRFSAERPKGSFSTLEIQRTEQGDSAMYLCASSLAGAGGAQYFGPGTRLTVL.